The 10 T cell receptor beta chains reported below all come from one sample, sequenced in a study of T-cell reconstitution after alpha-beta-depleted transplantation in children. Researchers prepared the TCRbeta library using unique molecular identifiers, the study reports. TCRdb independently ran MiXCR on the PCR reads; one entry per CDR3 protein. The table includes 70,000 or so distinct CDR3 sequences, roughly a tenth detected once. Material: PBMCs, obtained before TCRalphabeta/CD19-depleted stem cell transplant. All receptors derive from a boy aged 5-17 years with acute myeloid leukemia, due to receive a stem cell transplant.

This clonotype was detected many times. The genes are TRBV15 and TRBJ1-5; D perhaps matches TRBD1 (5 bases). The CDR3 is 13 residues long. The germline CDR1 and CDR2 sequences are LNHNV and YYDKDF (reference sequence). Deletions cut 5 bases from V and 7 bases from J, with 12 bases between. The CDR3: CATSGTYGQPQHF. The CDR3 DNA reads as TGTGCCACCAGCGGGACCTACGGGCAGCCCCAGCATTTT.

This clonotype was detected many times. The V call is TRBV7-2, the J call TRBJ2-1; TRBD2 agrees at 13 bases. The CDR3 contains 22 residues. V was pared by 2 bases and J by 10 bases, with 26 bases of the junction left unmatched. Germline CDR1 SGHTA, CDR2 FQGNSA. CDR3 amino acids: CASSLTLPTSGRANRISSEQFF. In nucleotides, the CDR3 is TGTGCCAGCAGCTTAACCCTACCTACTAGCGGGAGGGCCAATCGGATCTCGAGCGAGCAGTTCTTC.

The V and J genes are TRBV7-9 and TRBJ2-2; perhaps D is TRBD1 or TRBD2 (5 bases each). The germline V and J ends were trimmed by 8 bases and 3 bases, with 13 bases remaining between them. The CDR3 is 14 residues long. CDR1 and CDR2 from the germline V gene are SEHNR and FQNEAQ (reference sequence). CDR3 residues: CASGHLGDTGELFF. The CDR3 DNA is TGTGCCAGCGGACATCTCGGGGACACCGGGGAGCTGTTTTTT.

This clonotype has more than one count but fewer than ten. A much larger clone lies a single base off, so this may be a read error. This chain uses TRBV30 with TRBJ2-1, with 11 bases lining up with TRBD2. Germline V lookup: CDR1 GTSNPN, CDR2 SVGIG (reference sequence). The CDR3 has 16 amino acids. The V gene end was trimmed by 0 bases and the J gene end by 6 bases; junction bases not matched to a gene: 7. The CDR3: CAWSVRGLAVCNEQFF. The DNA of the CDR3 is TGTGCCTGGAGTGTACGGGGACTAGCGGTATGCAATGAGCAGTTCTTC. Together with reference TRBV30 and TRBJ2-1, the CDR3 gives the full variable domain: SQTIHQWPATLVQPVGSPLSLECTVEGTSNPNLYWYRQAAGRGLQLLFYSVGIGQISSEVPQNLSASRPQDRQFILSSKKLLLSDSGFYLCAWSVRGLAVCNEQFFGPGTRLTVL.

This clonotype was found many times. The CDR3 region has the DNA TGCAGCGTTGAAGATCGAAGTTTTGTAGAGACCCAGTACTTC. Protein product: CSVEDRSFVETQYF. The chain uses TRBV29-1 and TRBJ2-5; no firm D call. V was shortened by 0 bases and J by 4 bases, with 12 bases between the two germline ends. Per germline, CDR1 SQVTM and CDR2 ANQGSEA. The length of the CDR3 is 14 residues.

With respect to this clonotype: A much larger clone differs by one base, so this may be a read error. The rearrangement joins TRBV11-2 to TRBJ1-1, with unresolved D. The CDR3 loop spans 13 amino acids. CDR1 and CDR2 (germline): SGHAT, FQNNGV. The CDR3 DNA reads TGTGCCAGCAGCCCAGAATTGAACACTGACGCTTTCTTT. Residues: CASSPELNTDAFF.

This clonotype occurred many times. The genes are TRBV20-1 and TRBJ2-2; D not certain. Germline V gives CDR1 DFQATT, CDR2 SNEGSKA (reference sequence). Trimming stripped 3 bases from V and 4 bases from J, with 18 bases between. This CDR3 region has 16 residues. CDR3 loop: CSASPVDRSSTGELFF. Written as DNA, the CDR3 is TGCAGTGCTAGTCCCGTGGACCGATCGAGCACCGGGGAGCTGTTTTTT.

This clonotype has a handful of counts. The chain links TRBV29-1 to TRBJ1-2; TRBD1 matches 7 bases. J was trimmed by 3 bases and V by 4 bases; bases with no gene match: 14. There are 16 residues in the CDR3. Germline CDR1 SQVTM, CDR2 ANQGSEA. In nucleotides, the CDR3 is TGCAGCGTTGGTTACAGTGCACAGGGGAAGGACTATGGCTACACCTTC. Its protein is CSVGYSAQGKDYGYTF.

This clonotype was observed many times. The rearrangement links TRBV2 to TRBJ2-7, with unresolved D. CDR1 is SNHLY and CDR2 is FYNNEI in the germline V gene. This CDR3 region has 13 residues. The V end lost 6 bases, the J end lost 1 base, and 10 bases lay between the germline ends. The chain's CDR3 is CASRGAVSYEQYF. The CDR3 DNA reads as TGTGCCAGCAGGGGTGCGGTTTCCTACGAGCAGTACTTC.

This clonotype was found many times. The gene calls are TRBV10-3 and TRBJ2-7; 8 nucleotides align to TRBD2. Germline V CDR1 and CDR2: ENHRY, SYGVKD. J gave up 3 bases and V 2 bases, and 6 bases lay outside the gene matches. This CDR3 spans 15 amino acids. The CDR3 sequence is CAISEGAGGLYEQYV. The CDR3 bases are TGTGCCATCAGTGAGGGGGCGGGGGGCCTCTACGAGCAGTACGTC.